This T cell receptor beta chain was sequenced in a study of CD8 T cells in Susac syndrome. General observations from the study: The total CD8+ repertoires yielded around 15 Susac-specific public clones and the CD8+ TEMRA repertoires yielded roughly five. Peak Susac CD8+ clonal expansion occurred in TEMRA cells and active patients.

This clonotype was seen just once. The antigen is unknown. TEMRA cells were enriched by FACS, and CD4+ and CD8+ T cells were negatively isolated. cDNA came from approximately 0.5 to 1 ug RNA primed by random hexamers. Amplification of the TCR beta CDR3 was carried out by immunoSEQ multiplex PCR, which spanned a total of 54 Vbeta and 13 Jbeta segments. TCRdb re-derived calls from the immunoSEQ multiplex PCR reads in MiXCR, one entry per CDR3 protein. The sample shows some 130,000 distinct CDR3 sequences, 85% to 95% of them seen only once. There are 17 residues in the CDR3. Germline V gives CDR1 LGHDT, CDR2 YNNKEL (reference sequence). The J segment lost 6 bases and the V segment lost 4 bases, leaving 14 bases of the junction unmatched.

This sequence originates from a human donor with Susac syndrome. The sequenced sample consisted of CD8+ T cells from PBMCs. The chain carries TRBV3-1 and TRBJ2-5; 10 bases are shared with TRBD2. The CDR3 here is CASSPPGPAGGLKTQYF. As DNA, the CDR3 is TGTGCCAGCAGCCCACCTGGACCAGCGGGGGGGTTGAAGACCCAGTACTTC.